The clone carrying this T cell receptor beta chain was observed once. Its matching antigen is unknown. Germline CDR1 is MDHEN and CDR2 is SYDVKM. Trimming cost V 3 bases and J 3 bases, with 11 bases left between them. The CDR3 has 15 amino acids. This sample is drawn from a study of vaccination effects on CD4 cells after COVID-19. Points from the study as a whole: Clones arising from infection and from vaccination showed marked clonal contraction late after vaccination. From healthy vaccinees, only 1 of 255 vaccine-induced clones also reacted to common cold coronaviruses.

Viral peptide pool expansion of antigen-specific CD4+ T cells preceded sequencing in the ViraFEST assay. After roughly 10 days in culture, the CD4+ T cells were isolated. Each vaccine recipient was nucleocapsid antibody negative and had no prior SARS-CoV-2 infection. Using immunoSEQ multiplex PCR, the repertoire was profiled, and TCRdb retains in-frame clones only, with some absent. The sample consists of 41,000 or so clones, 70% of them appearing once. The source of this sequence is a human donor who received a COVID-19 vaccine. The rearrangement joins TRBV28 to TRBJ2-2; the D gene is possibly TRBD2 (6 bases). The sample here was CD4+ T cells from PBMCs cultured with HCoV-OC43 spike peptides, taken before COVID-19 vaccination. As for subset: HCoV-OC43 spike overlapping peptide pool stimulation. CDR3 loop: CASSFLGEDTGELFF. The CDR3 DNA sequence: TGTGCCAGCAGTTTTCTGGGGGAGGACACCGGGGAGCTGTTTTTT.